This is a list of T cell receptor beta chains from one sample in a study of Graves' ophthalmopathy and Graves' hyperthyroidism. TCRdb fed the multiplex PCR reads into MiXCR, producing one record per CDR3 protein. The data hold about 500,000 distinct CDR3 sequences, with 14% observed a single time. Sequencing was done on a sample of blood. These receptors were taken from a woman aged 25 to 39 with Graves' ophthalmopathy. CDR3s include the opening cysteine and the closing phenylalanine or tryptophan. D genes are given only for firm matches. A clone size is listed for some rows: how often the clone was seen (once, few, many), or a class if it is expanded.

CDR3: CASSRLGVQQYF; DNA: TGTGCCAGCAGCCGCCTAGGTGTTCAGCAGTACTTC; D: .; size: .; V: TRBV6-2/TRBV6-3; J: TRBJ2-7
CDR3: CASSPIGQTSYEQYF; DNA: TGTGCCAGTAGCCCAATCGGACAGACTTCCTACGAGCAGTACTTC; D: .; size: many; V: TRBV19; J: TRBJ2-7
CDR3: CASSFIGTDYSPLHF; DNA: TGTGCCAGCAGTTTCATCGGGACAGATTATTCACCCCTCCACTTT; D: TRBD1; size: many; V: TRBV28; J: TRBJ1-6
CDR3: CASSYTGVNTEAFF; DNA: TGTGCCAGCAGTTATACAGGGGTGAACACTGAAGCTTTCTTT; D: TRBD1; size: many; V: TRBV6-5; J: TRBJ1-1
CDR3: CASSPGGTRSYEQYF; DNA: TGTGCCAGCAGTCCGGGGGGGACTAGGTCCTACGAGCAGTACTTC; D: TRBD2; size: few; V: TRBV27; J: TRBJ2-7
CDR3: CASSSTGQRYGYTF; DNA: TGTGCCAGCAGTTCAACGGGACAGCGCTATGGCTACACCTTC; D: TRBD1; size: many; V: TRBV28; J: TRBJ1-2
CDR3: CASSLDLSSVF; DNA: TGTGCCAGCAGTTTGGACCTGTCGAGTGTCTTT; D: .; size: .; V: TRBV28; J: TRBJ1-1
CDR3: CASSHLPSKAGELFF; DNA: TGCGCCAGCAGCCATTTGCCCAGCAAGGCCGGGGAGCTGTTTTTT; D: .; size: .; V: TRBV4-1; J: TRBJ2-2
CDR3: CASRPTGRSKNYGYTF; DNA: TGTGCCAGCAGACCCACAGGACGGTCCAAAAACTATGGCTACACCTTC; D: .; size: many; V: TRBV6-1; J: TRBJ1-2
CDR3: CASSQWMNTEAFF; DNA: TGCGCCAGCAGCCAATGGATGAACACTGAAGCTTTCTTT; D: .; size: many; V: TRBV4-1; J: TRBJ1-1
CDR3: CSATGTSGRAVWVGEQYF; DNA: TGCAGTGCTACTGGGACTAGCGGGAGGGCCGTCTGGGTGGGCGAGCAGTACTTC; D: TRBD2; size: .; V: TRBV20-1; J: TRBJ2-7
CDR3: CASSVDYNSYEQYF; DNA: TGTGCCAGCAGTGTGGACTACAACTCCTACGAGCAGTACTTC; D: .; size: many; V: TRBV6-1; J: TRBJ2-7
CDR3: CSAARGEHTKSGAYEQYF; DNA: TGCAGTGCGGCCAGGGGGGAACACACCAAAAGCGGCGCCTACGAGCAGTACTTC; D: .; size: many; V: TRBV20-1; J: TRBJ2-7
CDR3: CASSPAGDTGELFF; DNA: TGTGCCAGCAGTCCGGCAGGGGACACCGGGGAGCTGTTTTTT; D: .; size: .; V: TRBV12-3/TRBV12-4; J: TRBJ2-2
CDR3: CASSTPGTILGETQYF; DNA: TGTGCCAGCTCAACCCCGGGGACGATCTTGGGAGAGACCCAGTACTTC; D: .; size: .; V: TRBV18; J: TRBJ2-5
CDR3: CASSERGHTEAFF; DNA: TGTGCCAGCAGTGAAAGGGGGCACACTGAAGCTTTCTTT; D: TRBD1; size: many; V: TRBV6-1; J: TRBJ1-1
CDR3: CASSQVGVGDRGQPQHF; DNA: TGCGCCAGCAGCCAAGTGGGGGTCGGTGACAGGGGACAGCCCCAGCATTTT; D: TRBD1; size: many; V: TRBV4-1; J: TRBJ1-5
CDR3: CASSQDSQGPSGANVLTF; DNA: TGCGCCAGCAGCCAAGATTCCCAGGGCCCCTCTGGGGCCAACGTCCTGACTTTC; D: .; size: many; V: TRBV4-1; J: TRBJ2-6
CDR3: CAGQGRIGYTF; DNA: TGCGCCGGACAGGGTCGGATAGGCTACACCTTC; D: TRBD1; size: .; V: TRBV10-1; J: TRBJ1-2
CDR3: CASSATGGSGVAKNIQYF; DNA: TGTGCCAGCTCGGCGACAGGGGGGTCTGGAGTCGCCAAAAACATTCAGTACTTC; D: TRBD1; size: .; V: TRBV18; J: TRBJ2-4
CDR3: CASSYLGGEQYF; DNA: TGTGCCAGCAGTTACCTAGGAGGCGAGCAGTACTTC; D: .; size: many; V: TRBV6-5; J: TRBJ2-7
CDR3: CASSLDSTEQYF; DNA: TGTGCCAGCAGCTTAGATTCTACCGAGCAGTACTTC; D: .; size: few; V: TRBV11-2; J: TRBJ2-7
CDR3: CASSEGVSPLHF; DNA: TGTGCCAGCAGCGAGGGTGTATCACCCCTCCACTTT; D: .; size: many; V: TRBV11-3; J: TRBJ1-6
CDR3: CASSQTAYYEQYF; DNA: TGTGCCAGCAGCCAGACAGCTTACTACGAGCAGTACTTC; D: .; size: many; V: TRBV5-5; J: TRBJ2-7
CDR3: CASSLDRGRGYGYTF; DNA: TGTGCCAGCAGTTTGGACAGGGGGCGCGGCTATGGCTACACCTTC; D: TRBD1; size: many; V: TRBV6-5; J: TRBJ1-2
CDR3: CASSPQGMRETQYF; DNA: TGTGCCAGCAGTCCACAGGGTATGAGAGAGACCCAGTACTTC; D: .; size: many; V: TRBV28; J: TRBJ2-5
CDR3: CASSFRPRGGYTF; DNA: TGTGCCAGCAGTTTCCGCCCACGAGGAGGCTACACCTTC; D: .; size: many; V: TRBV28; J: TRBJ1-2
CDR3: CSATTGTGNTIYF; DNA: TGCAGTGCTACGACAGGGACAGGAAACACCATATATTTT; D: TRBD1; size: many; V: TRBV20-1; J: TRBJ1-3
CDR3: CAWSVLAGPSYEQYF; DNA: TGTGCCTGGAGTGTACTAGCGGGACCCTCCTACGAGCAGTACTTC; D: TRBD2; size: many; V: TRBV30; J: TRBJ2-7
CDR3: CASRSTGGRETQYF; DNA: TGTGCCAGCAGATCCACAGGGGGACGAGAGACCCAGTACTTC; D: TRBD1; size: many; V: TRBV6-1; J: TRBJ2-5
CDR3: CSARDPAGTDTQYF; DNA: TGCAGTGCTAGAGACCCCGCCGGCACAGATACGCAGTATTTT; D: .; size: many; V: TRBV20-1; J: TRBJ2-3
CDR3: CASNRMNTGELFF; DNA: TGTGCCAGCAACAGAATGAACACCGGGGAGCTGTTTTTT; D: .; size: many; V: TRBV5-5; J: TRBJ2-2
CDR3: CASSPPPPWETQYF; DNA: TGTGCCAGCAGCCCTCCCCCCCCCTGGGAGACCCAGTACTTC; D: .; size: .; V: TRBV7-2; J: TRBJ2-5
CDR3: CASSRVGRRYNSPLHF; DNA: TGTGCCAGCAGTAGAGTTGGCCGAAGGTATAATTCACCCCTCCACTTT; D: .; size: .; V: TRBV12-3/TRBV12-4; J: TRBJ1-6
CDR3: CAWSVGVGTGELFF; DNA: TGTGCCTGGAGTGTAGGCGTTGGTACCGGGGAGCTGTTTTTT; D: .; size: few; V: TRBV30; J: TRBJ2-2
CDR3: CASSSRSPGREQYF; DNA: TGTGCCAGCAGCTCCCGCTCACCCGGGCGGGAGCAGTACTTC; D: .; size: few; V: TRBV11-2; J: TRBJ2-7
CDR3: CASSATGMNTEAFF; DNA: TGTGCCAGCAGCGCGACAGGGATGAACACTGAAGCTTTCTTT; D: TRBD1; size: many; V: TRBV9; J: TRBJ1-1
CDR3: CSAYRQGSNQPQHF; DNA: TGCAGTGCTTACCGACAGGGTTCAAATCAGCCCCAGCATTTT; D: TRBD1; size: many; V: TRBV20-1; J: TRBJ1-5
CDR3: CASSPGTSTKNIQYF; DNA: TGTGCCAGCAGCCCCGGGACTAGCACCAAAAACATTCAGTACTTC; D: TRBD2; size: many; V: TRBV28; J: TRBJ2-4
CDR3: CASSQNGRTEAFF; DNA: TGTGCCAGCAGCCAAAACGGCAGGACTGAAGCTTTCTTT; D: .; size: many; V: TRBV3-1; J: TRBJ1-1
CDR3: CASSFREEGGKAFF; DNA: TGTGCCAGCAGTTTTCGGGAGGAAGGTGGGAAAGCTTTCTTT; D: .; size: few; V: TRBV27; J: TRBJ1-1
CDR3: CASILGGGQYEQYF; DNA: TGTGCCAGCATTCTCGGAGGGGGCCAGTACGAGCAGTACTTC; D: .; size: many; V: TRBV6-5; J: TRBJ2-7
CDR3: CASSFGRASNQPQHF; DNA: TGTGCCAGCAGCTTTGGGAGGGCTAGCAATCAGCCCCAGCATTTT; D: .; size: many; V: TRBV7-8; J: TRBJ1-5
CDR3: CASTGDGYSNQPQHF; DNA: TGTGCCAGCACCGGGGACGGTTATAGCAATCAGCCCCAGCATTTT; D: .; size: many; V: TRBV12-3/TRBV12-4; J: TRBJ1-5
CDR3: CASSSNRLPGRNTEAFF; DNA: TGTGCCAGCAGCTCCAATAGGTTACCGGGACGGAACACTGAAGCTTTCTTT; D: .; size: many; V: TRBV7-8; J: TRBJ1-1